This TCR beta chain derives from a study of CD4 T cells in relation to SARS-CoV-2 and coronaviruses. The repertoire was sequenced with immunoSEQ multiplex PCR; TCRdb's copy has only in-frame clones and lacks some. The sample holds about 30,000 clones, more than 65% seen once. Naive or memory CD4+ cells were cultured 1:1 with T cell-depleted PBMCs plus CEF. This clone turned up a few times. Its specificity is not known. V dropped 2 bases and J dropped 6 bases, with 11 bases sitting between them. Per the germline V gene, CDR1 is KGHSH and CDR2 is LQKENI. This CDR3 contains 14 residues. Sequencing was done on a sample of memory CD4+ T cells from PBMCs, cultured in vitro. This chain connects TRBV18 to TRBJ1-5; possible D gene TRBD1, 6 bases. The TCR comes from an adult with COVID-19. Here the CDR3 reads CASSPSRGSQPQHF. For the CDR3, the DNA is TGTGCCAGCTCACCATCGAGGGGGAGTCAGCCCCAGCATTTT.